This TCR beta chain appears in the sequencing data of a study of T cells after yellow fever vaccination. Overall study results and limits: Of the clonotypes, a small share occurred in both CD4 and CD8 compartments.

The authors made TCR cDNA by 5'RACE template switching, adding a universal primer site and UMIs. A single record per CDR3 protein comes from TCRdb applying MiXCR to the 5' RACE reads. The profile shows hundreds of thousands of distinct CDR3 sequences, approximately 13% of them singletons. This clonotype turned up a few times. Its specificity is unknown. The clonotype was recovered from a man aged 25-45 years who received the YFV17D yellow fever vaccine. This sample comprised PBMCs, obtained on the day of the yellow fever booster vaccination.

CDR3 in DNA: TGCAGTGCTCAACATGGAGATGAGCAGTTCTTC. It yields the protein CSAQHGDEQFF. V and J are TRBV20-1 and TRBJ2-1; D uncertain. The CDR3 runs 11 residues. V dropped 5 bases and J dropped 8 bases, with 10 bases sitting between them. CDR1 is DFQATT, CDR2 SNEGSKA, per germline (reference sequence).